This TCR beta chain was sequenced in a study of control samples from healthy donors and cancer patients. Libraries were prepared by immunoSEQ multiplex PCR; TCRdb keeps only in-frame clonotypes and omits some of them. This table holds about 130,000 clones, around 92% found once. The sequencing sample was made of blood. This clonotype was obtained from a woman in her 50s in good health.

CDR3 sequence (DNA): TGTGCCAGCAATGACCGGGCGACTGAAGCTTTCTTT. Its translation: CASNDRATEAFF. This chain uses TRBV28 with TRBJ1-1, with D uncertain. V was trimmed by 7 bases and J by 5 bases, leaving 11 bases between them. The CDR3 covers 12 residues. Per the germline V gene, CDR1 is MDHEN and CDR2 is SYDVKM.